The rows below give T cell receptor beta chains drawn from one sample of a study of metastatic and nonmetastatic thyroid tumors. Through MiXCR, TCRdb re-clonotyped the PCR reads. The top ten clones hold just under 9.5% of a sample with 64,000 or so clones, about a sixth of them seen once. Sequencing input: blood. The receptors derive from a male donor with papillary thyroid cancer or a benign thyroid nodule (not recorded which). Some clones in this sample may be carry-over from other donors' samples. CDR3s include the opening cysteine and the closing phenylalanine or tryptophan. Each record gives: clone size, V gene, J gene, D gene, CDR3 protein, CDR3 DNA. D genes are given only for firm matches. Not every row has a clone size; where given, it reads once, few, many or a size class.

>many|TRBV12-5|TRBJ2-3|.
CASGLGDLPDTQYF
TGTGCTAGTGGTTTAGGGGACCTGCCAGATACGCAGTATTTT
>.|TRBV20-1|TRBJ2-7|.
CSARDLKGGDEQYF
TGCAGTGCTAGAGATTTAAAGGGGGGCGACGAGCAGTACTTC
>.|TRBV7-3|TRBJ2-3|TRBD2
CASRLGGGVADTQYF
TGTGCCAGCAGACTAGGCGGGGGAGTGGCAGATACACAGTATTTT
>.|TRBV30|TRBJ2-1|.
CAWSSIWQGKAEQFF
TGTGCCTGGAGTTCGATATGGCAGGGGAAGGCTGAGCAGTTCTTC
>many|TRBV7-3|TRBJ2-1|.
CASSLSSWDSRSYNEQFF
TGTGCCAGCAGCTTGAGTTCATGGGACTCCCGCTCCTACAATGAGCAGTTCTTC
>many|TRBV12-3/TRBV12-4|TRBJ2-6|.
CASSFGGISGANVLTF
TGTGCCAGCAGTTTTGGGGGGATCTCTGGGGCCAACGTCCTGACTTTC
>.|TRBV28|TRBJ2-2|TRBD2
CASIWATRTSGWENTGELFF
TGTGCCAGCATTTGGGCGACGCGGACTAGCGGGTGGGAAAACACCGGGGAGCTGTTTTTT
>many|TRBV7-9|TRBJ1-3|.
CASIPGQGNTIYF
TGTGCCAGCATCCCCGGACAGGGAAACACCATATATTTT
>many|TRBV7-3|TRBJ2-1|.
CVSSLDLRTHGEQFF
TGTGTCAGCAGCCTTGACCTTAGGACCCATGGTGAGCAGTTCTTC
>many|TRBV28|TRBJ1-1|.
CAGTLRGGTEAFF
TGTGCCGGCACCCTGAGGGGGGGCACTGAAGCTTTCTTT
>once|TRBV7-3|TRBJ1-1|.
CASSPGGALTESFF
TGTGCCAGCAGCCCCGGCGGTGCGCTTACTGAATCTTTCTTT
>few|TRBV4-3|TRBJ2-5|TRBD2
CASSQDLRGFQETQYF
TGCGCCAGCAGCCAAGACTTGCGGGGGTTCCAAGAGACCCAGTACTTC
>.|TRBV11-1|TRBJ2-3|TRBD2
CASSLLSGTFPDAQYF
TGTGCCAGCAGCTTACTGAGCGGGACGTTCCCAGATGCGCAGTATTTT
>many|TRBV27|TRBJ1-1|TRBD1
CASSLSSTGDTEAFF
TGTGCCAGCAGTTTATCGAGTACAGGGGACACTGAAGCTTTCTTT
>few|TRBV6-2/TRBV6-3|TRBJ2-2|.
CANSPWDPYLYGELFF
TGTGCCAACAGTCCCTGGGACCCGTATCTCTACGGGGAGCTGTTTTTT
>many|TRBV5-8|TRBJ1-2|TRBD1
CASSLETGVYGYTF
TGTGCCAGCAGCTTGGAAACAGGGGTCTATGGCTACACCTTC
>many|TRBV6-1|TRBJ2-1|TRBD2
CASSAAGEPNEQFF
TGTGCCAGCAGTGCAGCGGGAGAGCCTAATGAGCAGTTCTTC
>many|TRBV6-4|TRBJ2-1|TRBD1
CASSDPGQGVHEQFF
TGTGCCAGCAGTGACCCGGGACAGGGGGTCCATGAGCAGTTCTTC
>many|TRBV6-4|TRBJ2-1|.
CASSGTDTSSYNEQFF
TGTGCCAGCAGTGGGACGGACACTAGCTCCTACAATGAGCAGTTCTTC
>.|TRBV20-1|TRBJ2-2|TRBD2
CSAMGLANTGELFF
TGCAGTGCTATGGGACTAGCGAACACCGGGGAGCTGTTTTTT
>many|TRBV20-1|TRBJ2-3|TRBD1
CSAHTGGVTQYF
TGCAGTGCCCATACAGGGGGCGTTACGCAGTATTTT
>.|TRBV6-2/TRBV6-3|TRBJ2-6|.
CASSYSPGSNFLTF
TGTGCCAGCAGTTATAGCCCTGGGTCCAACTTCCTGACTTTC
>many|TRBV30|TRBJ2-7|TRBD1
CAWETRPGTGGTYEQYF
TGTGCCTGGGAGACTCGCCCAGGGACAGGCGGGACCTACGAGCAGTACTTC
>many|TRBV11-2|TRBJ1-3|TRBD1
CASSPGQGREGGSGNTIYF
TGTGCCAGCAGCCCGGGACAGGGGCGCGAGGGGGGCTCTGGAAACACCATATATTTT
>many|TRBV30|TRBJ1-2|TRBD1
CAREGQTWDGYTF
TGTGCCAGGGAGGGACAGACCTGGGATGGCTACACCTTC